This T cell receptor (beta chain) was obtained from a study of control samples from healthy donors and cancer patients. CDR3 length: 19 residues. The germline V gene encodes CDR1 LGHNA and CDR2 YNFKEQ. Trimming cost V 0 bases and J 0 bases, with 17 bases left between them. Measured with immunoSEQ multiplex PCR; TCRdb has only the in-frame clones, and not every one. Counted here are 110,000 or so clones, around 90% occurring once; the ten biggest clones make up 40%. The specimen sequenced was blood. The chain uses TRBV4-2 and TRBJ1-4; possible D gene TRBD1, 6 bases. The clonotype was recovered from a man in his forties or fifties in good health. The CDR3 protein is CASSQDLQGKGATNEKLFF. CDR3 sequence (DNA): TGTGCCAGCAGCCAAGATCTCCAGGGCAAGGGGGCAACTAATGAAAAACTGTTTTTT.